The 10 T cell receptor beta chains presented below share a single source sample, sequenced in a study of blood T cell repertoires in COVID-19. Measured with immunoSEQ multiplex PCR; TCRdb has only the in-frame clones, and not every one. In the table there are some 150,000 clones, approximately 90% of which are singletons. Sequencing input: peripheral blood. The origin of the receptors is a woman in her forties with acute or convalescent COVID-19.

This chain links TRBV7-9 with TRBJ1-5, with D unclear. V shed 5 bases and J shed 3 bases, with 14 bases lying between them. This CDR3 region has 15 residues. Germline assignment: CDR1 SEHNR and CDR2 FQNEAQ (reference sequence). CDR3 sequence reads: CASSTALGDNQPQHF. The CDR3 coding sequence is TGTGCCAGCAGCACAGCTTTGGGAGACAATCAGCCCCAGCATTTT.

The chain has TRBV20-1 and TRBJ2-1; tentative D call: TRBD1 (6 bases). V lost 8 bases to trimming and J lost 9 bases, with 14 bases between them. Germline CDR1 and CDR2: DFQATT and SNEGSKA (reference sequence). This CDR3 is 11 amino acids long. CDR3 region: CSTAGALEQFF. CDR3 DNA sequence: TGCAGTACCGCAGGGGCTCTTGAGCAGTTCTTC.

This chain joins TRBV7-3 and TRBJ2-2; unclear D gene. Germline values: CDR1 SGHTA, CDR2 FQGTGA. There are 12 residues in the CDR3. Deletions cut 4 bases from V and 6 bases from J, with 6 bases between. CDR3 loop: CASSYRSGELFF. Written as DNA, the CDR3 is TGTGCCAGCAGCTACAGATCCGGGGAGCTGTTTTTT.

The chain carries TRBV10-3 and TRBJ2-7, with TRBD1 as a possible D gene (5 bases). With 3 bases removed from V and 3 bases from J, the gap between germline ends came to 9 bases. CDR3 size: 13 residues. Looked up from germline, CDR1 is ENHRY and CDR2 is SYGVKD. The CDR3 spells CAISDRANYEQYF. CDR3 coding DNA: TGTGCCATCAGTGACAGGGCGAACTACGAGCAGTACTTC.

The chain combines TRBV11-2 with TRBJ1-5, with 8 nucleotides matching TRBD1. Trimming at V came to 1 base and at J to 6 bases, leaving 5 bases not matched to a gene. The CDR3 runs to 15 residues. Looked up from germline, CDR1 is SGHAT and CDR2 is FQNNGV. The CDR3 here is CASSLGSGGSQPQHF. CDR3 DNA: TGTGCCAGCAGCTTAGGGTCAGGGGGCAGTCAGCCCCAGCATTTT. Drawing the rest from reference TRBV11-2 and TRBJ1-5, the complete variable domain is EAGVAQSPRYKIIEKRQSVAFWCNPISGHATLYWYQQILGQGPKLLIQFQNNGVVDDSQLPKDRFSAERLKGVDSTLKIQPAKLEDSAVYLCASSLGSGGSQPQHFGDGTRLSIL.

The V gene is TRBV5-1, the J gene TRBJ2-1, with 7 bases fitting TRBD2. Per the germline V gene, CDR1 is SGHRS and CDR2 is YFSETQ. Trimming cost V 0 bases and J 4 bases; bases outside gene matches: 7. The CDR3 consists of 16 residues. In DNA, the CDR3 is TGCGCCAGCAGCTTGGCCGGGAGGAACCAGTACAATGAGCAGTTCTTC. It yields the protein CASSLAGRNQYNEQFF. Combining the CDR3 with reference TRBV5-1 and TRBJ2-1 gives the whole variable domain KAGVTQTPRYLIKTRGQQVTLSCSPISGHRSVSWYQQTPGQGLQFLFEYFSETQRNKGNFPGRFSGRQFSNSRSEMNVSTLELGDSALYLCASSLAGRNQYNEQFFGPGTRLTVL.

The rearrangement links TRBV21-1 to TRBJ1-2. TRBV21-1 is tagged as a pseudogene. This CDR3 region has 15 residues. CDR3 coding DNA: TGTGCCAGCAGCACAGGGAGGGCCAGGGACTATGGCTACACCTTC. Translated: CASSTGRARDYGYTF.

This clone was found once. This chain joins TRBV7-3 and TRBJ2-7; D is possibly TRBD2 (6 bases). This CDR3 is built from 13 residues. Trimming cost V 5 bases and J 6 bases, with 14 bases left between them. Per germline, CDR1 SGHTA and CDR2 FQGTGA. CDR3 in amino acids: CASSTGGGREQYF. In DNA, the CDR3 is TGTGCCAGCAGCACCGGAGGAGGGCGCGAGCAGTACTTC.

J is TRBJ2-2 and V is TRBV2, with a possible D match to TRBD2 (5 bases). The CDR3 extends over 16 amino acids. With 6 bases removed from V and 3 bases from J, the gap between germline ends came to 17 bases. Germline V gene sequence: CDR1 SNHLY, CDR2 FYNNEI. Here the CDR3 reads CASRASPGMDTGELFF. The DNA of the CDR3 is TGTGCCAGCAGGGCGTCGCCGGGGATGGACACCGGGGAGCTGTTTTTT. The full variable domain, rest sourced from reference TRBV2 and TRBJ2-2, is EPEVTQTPSHQVTQMGQEVILRCVPISNHLYFYWYRQILGQKVEFLVSFYNNEISEKSEIFDDQFSVERPDGSNFTLKIRSTKLEDSAMYFCASRASPGMDTGELFFGEGSRLTVL.

J is TRBJ1-1 and V is TRBV19; a possible D gene is TRBD1 (6 bases). From germline, CDR1 is LNHDA and CDR2 SQIVND (reference sequence). This CDR3 has 15 amino acids. With 4 bases removed from V and 1 base from J, the gap between germline ends came to 13 bases. CDR3: CASSTPGGANTEAFF. The CDR3 nucleotides read TGTGCCAGTAGTACTCCGGGGGGGGCGAACACTGAAGCTTTCTTT.